This entry concerns a single T cell receptor (beta chain). It has no known antigen specificity. Base-call qualities are not available, and no considerably larger clone is one nucleotide away. The collaborating institutions used their own protocols to collect whole blood in K2EDTA tubes. For TCRbeta analysis, collaborator samples were shipped as frozen whole blood, as isolated PBMCs, or as DNA extracted from either sample type. The sample originates from a study of blood T cell repertoires in COVID-19 (dated by TCRdb to 2020 to 2022). At the level of the whole study: The collaborator samples originated in the United States, Italy and Spain and spanned the acute and convalescent phases of COVID-19. The material from the prospective study consisted of cDNA or gDNA derived from T cells, B-cell-depleted T cells, or PBMCs. Subjects who had been exposed to COVID-19, were actively infected with it, or had recovered from it provided the deeply sampled blood TCRbeta repertoires that made up the dataset. The repertoires were released in a freely available public database intended as a resource for research on the immune response to SARS-CoV-2. Samples came from the ongoing ImmuneRACE study (first 160 participants) plus 1,254 subjects from 6 global collaborators. Nearly every sample came with metadata listing a de-identified subject ID, COVID-19 status, age in years and sex. Where available, HLA class I and class II types were taken from metadata supplied by the sample provider and were not determined by assay-based typing. Results and caveats for the whole study, not just this receptor: Clinical and demographic metadata were provided uncurated, with the amount varying by source and participant.

CDR1 SGDLS and CDR2 YYNGEE are derived from the germline V gene. The CDR3 runs 16 amino acids, cysteine and phenylalanine included. Of the read, only the CDR3 DNA is kept; its 48 bases are in frame from base 1. The V end loses 1 base and the J end loses 6 bases, and a stretch of 16 bases separates them. TCRbeta CDR3 regions were amplified from genomic DNA using the immunoSEQ Assay, a bias-controlled multiplex PCR. The study's own analysis went as follows. The number of nucleated cells in each sample was estimated from the amplification of reference gene primers within the assay. To quantify the absolute abundance of each unique TCRbeta CDR3 rearrangement, sequence reads were collapsed and filtered. Productive Simpson clonality was computed per sample as the square root of Simpson's diversity index over productive rearrangements. Held by TCRdb, this immuneACCESS table contains in-frame sequences only and omits some clones. Under half of the omission traces to an unresolved V gene where checked; the cause of the rest is unknown. The V and J calls and clone size come from that table; D and trimming were worked out from the DNA. The sample table records about 42,000 clones; about 91% of these occur just once. Clones ranked in the top ten supply approximately 9% of the sample.

The V gene is TRBV9 and the J gene is TRBJ2-2; 6 matching bases give a weak D call of TRBD1. This sequence was found in a man aged 45 to 65 with active COVID-19. Sequencing was performed on peripheral blood. The bases read TGTGCCAGCAGCGTAATTGGACAGATCCCACCCGGGGAGCTGTTTTTT. Translated, it reads CASSVIGQIPPGELFF.